The T cell receptor (beta chain) described here comes from a study of T cells in Graves' hyperthyroidism and ophthalmopathy. This clonotype has at least ten counts. The V end was cut by 4 bases, the J end by 3 bases, with 14 bases between. The CDR3 length is 15 residues. Looked up from germline, CDR1 is SGDLS and CDR2 is YYNGEE. TCR beta CDR3 sequences were amplified from RNA transcripts. The HTBI primer set was used in a first-round RT-PCR of the TCR CDR3. TCRdb re-derived calls from the multiplex PCR reads in MiXCR, one entry per CDR3 protein. The table includes about 700,000 distinct CDR3 sequences, roughly 46% detected once.

Sequenced input: peripheral blood or thyroid tissue (not recorded which). The chain couples TRBV9 to TRBJ1-3; D not resolved. The origin of this receptor is an adult man with Graves' disease, either hyperthyroidism or ophthalmopathy (not recorded which). DNA of the CDR3: TGTGCCAGCAGCACCGATGGACGTTATGGAAACACCATATATTTT. It yields the protein CASSTDGRYGNTIYF.